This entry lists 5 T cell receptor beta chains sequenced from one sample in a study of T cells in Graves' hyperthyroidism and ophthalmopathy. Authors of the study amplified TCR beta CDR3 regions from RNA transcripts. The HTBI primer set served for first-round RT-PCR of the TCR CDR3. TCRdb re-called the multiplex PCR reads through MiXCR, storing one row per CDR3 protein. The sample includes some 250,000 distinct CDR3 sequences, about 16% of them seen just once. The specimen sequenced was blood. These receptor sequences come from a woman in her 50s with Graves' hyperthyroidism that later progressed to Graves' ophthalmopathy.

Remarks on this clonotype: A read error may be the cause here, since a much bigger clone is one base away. CDR3 region: CASYPGTGFNEELFF. In DNA form, the CDR3 reads TGCGCCAGCTATCCCGGGACAGGATTTAATGAAGAACTGTTTTTT. The chain is built from TRBV5-1 and TRBJ1-4, with TRBD1 matching 8 bases. This CDR3 has 15 residues. Germline lookup yields CDR1 SGHRS and CDR2 YFSETQ.

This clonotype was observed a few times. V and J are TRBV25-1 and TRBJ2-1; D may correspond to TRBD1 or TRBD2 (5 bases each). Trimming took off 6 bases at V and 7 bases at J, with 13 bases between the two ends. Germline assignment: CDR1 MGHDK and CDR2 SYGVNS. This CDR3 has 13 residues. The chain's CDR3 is CASRVGTKNEQFF. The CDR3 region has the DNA TGTGCCAGCAGAGTCGGGACGAAAAATGAGCAGTTCTTC.

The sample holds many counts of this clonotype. CDR3 amino acids: CASSPPAAWGLGETEAFF. Written as DNA, the CDR3 is TGCGCCAGCAGCCCCCCCGCGGCGTGGGGTCTCGGGGAGACTGAAGCTTTCTTT. The chain links TRBV5-1 to TRBJ1-1, with D uncertain. The germline V and J ends were trimmed by 4 bases and 5 bases, with 27 bases remaining between them. The germline V gene has CDR1 SGHRS and CDR2 YFSETQ. This CDR3 region has 18 residues. Complete variable domain (other parts from reference TRBV5-1 and TRBJ1-1): KAGVTQTPRYLIKTRGQQVTLSCSPISGHRSVSWYQQTPGQGLQFLFEYFSETQRNKGNFPGRFSGRQFSNSRSEMNVSTLELGDSALYLCASSPPAAWGLGETEAFFGQGTRLTVV.

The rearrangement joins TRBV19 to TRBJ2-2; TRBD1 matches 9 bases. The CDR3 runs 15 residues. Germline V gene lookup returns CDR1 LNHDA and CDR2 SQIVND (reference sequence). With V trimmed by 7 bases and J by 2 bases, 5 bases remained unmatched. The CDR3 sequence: CASNPTGGNTGELFF. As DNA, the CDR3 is TGTGCCAGTAACCCGACAGGGGGAAACACCGGGGAGCTGTTTTTT. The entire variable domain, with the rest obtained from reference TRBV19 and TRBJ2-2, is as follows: DGGITQSPKYLFRKEGQNVTLSCEQNLNHDAMYWYRQDPGQGLRLIYYSQIVNDFQKGDIAEGYSVSREKKESFPLTVTSAQKNPTAFYLCASNPTGGNTGELFFGEGSRLTVL.

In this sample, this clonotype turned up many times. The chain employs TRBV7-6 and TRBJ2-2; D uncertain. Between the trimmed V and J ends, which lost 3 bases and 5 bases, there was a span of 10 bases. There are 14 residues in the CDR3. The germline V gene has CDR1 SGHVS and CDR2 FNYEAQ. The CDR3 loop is CASSFRPGTGELFF. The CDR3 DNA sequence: TGTGCCAGCAGCTTCCGACCCGGAACCGGGGAGCTGTTTTTT.